The 24 T cell receptor beta chains presented below share a single source sample, sequenced in a study of Ad26.COV2.S vaccination and SARS-CoV-2 variants. Treatment noted: around 19 received Ad26.COV2.S at low or high dose, single or two shots; 5 received placebo; per-sample allocation not given. Each sample was drawn 63 days after the first injection (of vaccine or placebo). Only in-frame clones appear in the TCRdb table, and some are missing; sequencing was by immunoSEQ multiplex PCR. The sample shows hundreds of thousands of clones, roughly nine tenths of them seen only once. This specimen consisted of peripheral blood, obtained in a trial of Ad26.COV2.S vaccine versus placebo. The receptors stem from a person between 18 and 65 years old who received the Ad26.COV2.S COVID-19 vaccine or a placebo.

The CDR3 DNA sequence: TGTGCCAGCAGCCAAGTTTCAGGGGCCCGGTCACCCCTCCACTTT. It is translated as CASSQVSGARSPLHF. The rearrangement joins TRBV4-2 to TRBJ1-6, with D perhaps matching TRBD1 (6 bases). V was clipped by 1 base and J by 10 bases, with 14 bases between them. Germline CDR1 LGHNA, CDR2 YNFKEQ. There are 15 residues in the CDR3.

The gene calls are TRBV19 and TRBJ1-1; 7 bases are shared with TRBD1. The germline V gene encodes CDR1 LNHDA and CDR2 SQIVND (reference sequence). This CDR3 is built from 15 residues. V trimming: 7 bases; J trimming: 5 bases; junction bases outside the gene matches: 13. CDR3 loop: CASTWVKGARTEAFF. CDR3 DNA: TGTGCCAGTACCTGGGTCAAGGGGGCGCGGACTGAAGCTTTCTTT.

Details on this clone: This CDR3 is also generated by other DNA sequences in the sample. DNA of the CDR3: TGTGCCAGCAGCCCAGGGGATACCGGGGAGCTGTTTTTT. Protein: CASSPGDTGELFF. The gene calls are TRBV12-3 or TRBV12-4 and TRBJ2-2; tentative D call: TRBD1 (6 bases). The germline V and J ends were trimmed by 6 bases and 5 bases, with 10 bases remaining between them. This CDR3 has 13 residues.

This clone was seen a handful of times. V gene TRBV7-6 combines with J gene TRBJ2-2; 9 nucleotides match TRBD2. The germline V gene encodes CDR1 SGHVS and CDR2 FNYEAQ. V lost 5 bases and J lost 4; bases outside the gene matches: 5. The CDR3 runs to 15 residues. CDR3 in DNA: TGTGCCAGCAGCCAGCTAGCGGGAATCACCGGGGAGCTGTTTTTT. This codes for CASSQLAGITGELFF.

The chain has TRBV15 and TRBJ2-2; a weak D match, TRBD2 (6 bases). V was shortened by 3 bases and J by 7 bases, with 12 bases between the two germline ends. CDR1 is LNHNV, CDR2 YYDKDF, per germline (reference sequence). This CDR3 spans 14 amino acids. For the CDR3, the DNA is TGTGCCACCAGCAGGTACCAGGGAGGCGGGGAGCTGTTTTTT. Translated, it gives CATSRYQGGGELFF.

The chain carries TRBV10-2 and TRBJ2-3, with D unresolved. The CDR3 totals 10 residues. CDR1 and CDR2 from the germline V gene are WSHSY and SAAADI. V dropped 6 bases and J dropped 6 bases, with 4 bases sitting between them. The CDR3 here is CASRADTQYF. CDR3 coding DNA: TGCGCCAGCAGGGCGGATACGCAGTATTTT.

For this clone: Other nucleotide sequences from this sample produce the same CDR3. The genes are TRBV7-2 and TRBJ1-5; possible D gene TRBD1, 6 bases. Trimming pared 1 base from V and 4 bases from J, leaving 11 bases between. Per the germline V gene, CDR1 is SGHTA and CDR2 is FQGNSA. The CDR3 extends over 15 amino acids. This CDR3 is CASSLGQGRNQPQHF. CDR3 sequence (DNA): TGTGCCAGCAGCTTAGGGCAGGGGAGGAATCAGCCCCAGCATTTT.

The genes are TRBV5-1 and TRBJ2-6; the D is unclear. From germline, CDR1 is SGHRS and CDR2 YFSETQ. The V gene lost 0 bases and the J gene lost 0 bases, with 7 bases spanning the gap. This CDR3 region has 16 residues. The CDR3 bases are TGCGCCAGCAGCTTGGCCCAGCTCTCTGGGGCCAACGTCCTGACTTTC. Encoded protein: CASSLAQLSGANVLTF. Full variable domain (outside the CDR3, taken from reference TRBV5-1 and TRBJ2-6): KAGVTQTPRYLIKTRGQQVTLSCSPISGHRSVSWYQQTPGQGLQFLFEYFSETQRNKGNFPGRFSGRQFSNSRSEMNVSTLELGDSALYLCASSLAQLSGANVLTFGAGSRLTVL.

The chain uses TRBV19 and TRBJ1-6, with D perhaps TRBD1 (6 bases). The germline gives CDR1 LNHDA, CDR2 SQIVND (reference sequence). CDR3 size: 19 residues. The V end lost 5 bases, the J end lost 3 bases, and 23 bases lay between the germline ends. The chain's CDR3 is CASSPRGRGLPGYNSPLHF. The CDR3 DNA reads TGTGCCAGTAGTCCCCGGGGCAGGGGCCTACCCGGCTATAATTCACCCCTCCACTTT.

This clone occurred once. This rearrangement joins TRBV5-4 to TRBJ2-1; TRBD2 matches at 9 bases. The CDR3 spans 15 residues. CDR1 and CDR2 (germline): SGHNT, YYREEE (reference sequence). V lost 1 base and J lost 6; bases outside the gene matches: 5. This CDR3 is CASSLLGGGVNEQFF. In DNA, the CDR3 is TGTGCCAGCAGCTTGTTGGGCGGGGGGGTCAATGAGCAGTTCTTC.

The CDR3 region is CASSVSYEQYF. In DNA form, the CDR3 reads TGTGCCAGCAGTGTTTCCTACGAGCAGTACTTC. The chain carries TRBV9 and TRBJ2-7; D call uncertain. V was pared by 5 bases and J by 1 base, with 4 bases between. Germline V gene sequence: CDR1 SGDLS, CDR2 YYNGEE. The CDR3 is 11 amino acids.

The chain links TRBV15 to TRBJ1-2; TRBD1 is a possible D gene (5 bases). Trimming left V 0 bases short and J 4 bases short, with 12 bases between. The CDR3 extends over 15 amino acids. Germline V gene sequence: CDR1 LNHNV, CDR2 YYDKDF (reference sequence). CDR3 protein: CATSRDKGSGYGYTF. The CDR3 bases are TGTGCCACCAGCAGAGATAAGGGGAGCGGCTATGGCTACACCTTC. Full variable domain (rest looked up from reference TRBV15 and TRBJ1-2): DAMVIQNPRYQVTQFGKPVTLSCSQTLNHNVMYWYQQKSSQAPKLLFHYYDKDFNNEADTPDNFQSRRPNTSFCFLDIRSPGLGDTAMYLCATSRDKGSGYGYTFGSGTRLTVV.

The V and J genes are TRBV12-3 or TRBV12-4 and TRBJ2-7; possible D gene TRBD2, 5 bases. The CDR3 is 13 residues long. V shed 3 bases and J shed 6 bases, with 12 bases lying between them. This chain's CDR3 is CASSFAWGVEQYF. CDR3 nucleotides: TGTGCCAGCAGTTTTGCGTGGGGAGTCGAGCAGTACTTC.

About this clone: One end of the junction varies from germline; a read error may be responsible. This sequence joins TRBV7-9 and TRBJ2-1, with 10 bases identical to TRBD1. Germline lookup yields CDR1 SEHNR and CDR2 FQNEAQ (reference sequence). The CDR3 totals 11 residues. The CDR3 region has the DNA TGTGCCATCGCGTCCGGGACAGGGGACCTCTTC. Its protein product is CAIASGTGDLF.

This chain connects TRBV9 to TRBJ1-1, with D hard to call. Germline CDR1 reads SGDLS; CDR2 reads YYNGEE. V lost 3 bases and J lost 4, with 10 bases in between. The CDR3 runs 13 residues. The CDR3 coding sequence is TGTGCCAGCAGCGCCGGATGGTCCACTGAAGCTTTCTTT. It is translated as CASSAGWSTEAFF.

The chain carries TRBV30 and TRBJ2-1, with D possibly TRBD2 on 5 matching bases. The length of the CDR3 is 13 residues. V lost 2 bases and J 7 bases, leaving 12 bases between the germline ends. Germline lookup yields CDR1 GTSNPN and CDR2 SVGIG (reference sequence). CDR3 region: CAWSRTGINEQFF. The CDR3 nucleotides read TGTGCCTGGAGTCGGACGGGGATTAATGAGCAGTTCTTC.

The chain recombines TRBV6-5 with TRBJ2-7; 8 bases agree with TRBD2. Per germline, CDR1 MNHEY and CDR2 SVGAGI. V gave up 6 bases and J gave up 1 base; unmatched junction bases: 8. The CDR3 runs to 15 residues. DNA of the CDR3: TGTGCCAGCAGCCGGGGGGGGGCGAAATCCTACGAGCAGTACTTC. The encoded protein is CASSRGGAKSYEQYF.

The rearrangement uses TRBV4-1 and TRBJ2-1; 7 positions agree with TRBD2. Germline CDR1 MGHRA, CDR2 YSYEKL. Unmatched junction bases numbered 9, after V lost 4 bases and J lost 0 bases. This CDR3 contains 17 residues. In DNA form, the CDR3 reads TGCGCCAGCAGCCCTTATATCGGGAGGAGCTCCTACAATGAGCAGTTCTTC. Translation: CASSPYIGRSSYNEQFF.

V usage is TRBV18 and J usage is TRBJ1-4; D unresolved. Trimming cost V 3 bases and J 5 bases, with 10 bases left between them. Germline V lookup: CDR1 KGHSH, CDR2 LQKENI. This CDR3 contains 14 residues. The CDR3 DNA follows: TGTGCCAGCTCACCCCAGCCGGGCAATGAAAAACTGTTTTTT. Translated, it gives CASSPQPGNEKLFF.

The chain carries TRBV15 and TRBJ2-7, with D maybe TRBD2 (5 bases). Germline CDR1 LNHNV, CDR2 YYDKDF (reference sequence). The V and J ends lost 3 bases and 3 bases respectively, with 9 bases between them. The CDR3 sequence is 13 residues long. The CDR3 sequence: CATSSPDFYEQYF. CDR3 nucleotide sequence: TGTGCCACCAGCAGCCCGGACTTCTACGAGCAGTACTTC.

This chain uses TRBV29-1 with TRBJ1-5; 7 bases agree with TRBD1. V was clipped by 2 bases and J by 5 bases; unmatched bases: 3. Germline V gene lookup returns CDR1 SQVTM and CDR2 ANQGSEA. The CDR3 has 13 residues. The CDR3 reads CSVEFGTDQPQHF. Written as DNA, the CDR3 is TGCAGCGTTGAATTCGGGACAGATCAGCCCCAGCATTTT.

The chain uses TRBV11-2 and TRBJ2-5, with a possible D match to TRBD1 (6 bases). Deletions cut 2 bases from V and 2 bases from J, with 12 bases between. From germline, CDR1 is SGHAT and CDR2 FQNNGV. The length of the CDR3 is 15 residues. CDR3 protein: CASSLSLDRQETQYF. The CDR3 nucleotides are TGTGCCAGCAGCTTAAGTCTGGACAGACAAGAGACCCAGTACTTC.

The chain uses TRBV4-3 and TRBJ1-6; 9 nucleotides line up with TRBD1. The CDR3 sequence is 14 residues long. J lost 9 bases, V lost 4 bases, and 4 bases had no gene match. CDR1 is LGHNA, CDR2 YSLEER, per germline. DNA for the CDR3: TGCGCCAGCAGCCCCGGGACAGGGAGTTCACCCCTCCACTTT. This codes for CASSPGTGSSPLHF.

The rearrangement uses TRBV13 and TRBJ2-1, with 7 positions matching TRBD2. The CDR3 consists of 15 residues. Germline V gene sequence: CDR1 PRHDT, CDR2 FYEKMQ (reference sequence). V shed 3 bases, J shed 2 bases, and the junction held 4 bases outside the gene matches. The CDR3 loop is CASSLPGGTYNEQFF. CDR3 in DNA: TGTGCCAGCAGCTTGCCGGGAGGAACCTACAATGAGCAGTTCTTC.